Following are 20 T cell receptor beta chains from one sample sequenced in a study of CD8+ T cells in alopecia areata (dated by TCRdb to 2016 to 2019). The time point tag for this specimen amounts to: baseline before oral tofacitinib. Preparation of the library involved the immunoSEQ multiplex PCR assay. For TCR sequencing, RNA was extracted from every sample and reverse transcribed into cDNA to serve as template. TCRdb's version of the immuneACCESS table is confined to in-frame rearrangements and falls short of the full clone set. An unresolved V gene accounts for under half of the shortfall where checked; the remainder is of unknown origin. Recorded for this sample are 150,000 to 180,000 clones; under 60% of them occurred a single time. The ten largest make up approximately 20% of the sample. This specimen was CD8+ T cells sorted from blood, taken at week 0. These receptors were collected from a human donor with alopecia areata.

CDR3 nucleotide sequence: TGTGCCAGCAGTCCATACCCCTGGACAGCCGCCGCTAACTATGGCTACACCTTC. As protein: CASSPYPWTAAANYGYTF. The chain uses TRBV11-2 and TRBJ1-2; D might be TRBD1 (6 bases). Germline V lookup: CDR1 SGHAT, CDR2 FQNNGV. The CDR3 is 18 residues long. The V gene lost 6 bases and the J gene lost 0 bases, with 23 bases spanning the gap. The full variable domain, in which reference TRBV11-2 and TRBJ1-2 provide the parts outside the CDR3, is EAGVAQSPRYKIIEKRQSVAFWCNPISGHATLYWYQQILGQGPKLLIQFQNNGVVDDSQLPKDRFSAERLKGVDSTLKIQPAKLEDSAVYLCASSPYPWTAAANYGYTFGSGTRLTVV.

CDR3 nucleotide sequence: TGTGCCAGTAGTTGGGGTCTGAATTCACCCCTCCACTTT. As protein: CASSWGLNSPLHF. The chain employs TRBV19 and TRBJ1-6, with D hard to call. Germline V gene lookup returns CDR1 LNHDA and CDR2 SQIVND (reference sequence). The CDR3 consists of 13 residues. Deletions cut 5 bases from V and 7 bases from J, with 9 bases between.

This clone occurred a few times. Germline and junction disagree at one end, which may indicate a read error. Other DNA sequences in the same sample also yield this CDR3. The chain employs TRBV5-4 and TRBJ2-3; 8 nucleotides match TRBD2. Germline V CDR1 and CDR2: SGHNT, YYREEE (reference sequence). This CDR3 region has 17 residues. CDR3 in amino acids: CASSQDPPAGAADTQYF. The DNA for the CDR3 is TGCGCCAGCAGCCAAGATCCCCCAGCGGGGGCCGCAGATACGCAGTATTTT. Full variable domain (rest looked up from reference TRBV5-4 and TRBJ2-3): ETGVTQSPTHLIKTRGQQVTLRCSSQSGHNTVSWYQQALGQGPQFIFQYYREEENGRGNFPPRFSGLQFPNYSSELNVNALELDDSALYLCASSQDPPAGAADTQYFGPGTRLTVL.

The chain recombines TRBV4-3 with TRBJ2-7; maybe TRBD1 (5 bases). The CDR3 totals 14 residues. V lost 0 bases and J 4 bases, leaving 10 bases between the germline ends. CDR1 and CDR2 (germline): LGHNA, YSLEER. The CDR3 DNA sequence: TGCGCCAGCAGCCAAGAAGAAGGGGTATACGAGCAGTACTTC. Translating it yields CASSQEEGVYEQYF.

V gene TRBV10-3 combines with J gene TRBJ2-2, with 9 positions matching TRBD1. The CDR3 totals 14 residues. Germline CDR1 is ENHRY and CDR2 is SYGVKD. V trimming: 6 bases; J trimming: 5 bases; junction bases outside the gene matches: 4. CDR3 DNA sequence: TGTGCCATCAGGGAGACAGGGGGAACCGGGGAGCTGTTTTTT. It yields the protein CAIRETGGTGELFF.

The chain couples TRBV6-4 to TRBJ1-1; D is unresolved. Trimming left V 4 bases short and J 1 base short, with 7 bases between. Germline V gene data show CDR1 as MRHNA and CDR2 as SNTAGT. CDR3 length equals 13 residues. The CDR3 bases are TGTGCCAGCAGTGGTGGACCGAACACTGAAGCTTTCTTT. Its translation is CASSGGPNTEAFF.

V and J are TRBV25-1 and TRBJ2-2; D might be TRBD2 (6 bases). The ends were cut back, 3 bases at V and 0 bases at J, with 11 bases in the middle. CDR1 is MGHDK and CDR2 is SYGVNS in the germline V gene. This CDR3 is 16 amino acids long. The CDR3 DNA follows: TGTGCCAGCAGTGATACGGGCGGGGCGAACACCGGGGAGCTGTTTTTT. It encodes CASSDTGGANTGELFF.

V and J are TRBV27 and TRBJ2-7; D gene unclear. The germline V gene has CDR1 MNHEY and CDR2 SMNVEV (reference sequence). Trimming removed 2 bases at V and 9 bases at J, with 14 bases between. This CDR3 region has 13 residues. The CDR3: CASSLGVWGTQYF. The CDR3 DNA sequence: TGTGCCAGCAGTTTAGGTGTTTGGGGAACGCAGTACTTC.

The chain employs TRBV10-3 and TRBJ2-1, with 7 bases that match TRBD2. J was trimmed by 7 bases and V by 2 bases; bases with no gene match: 8. Germline lookup yields CDR1 ENHRY and CDR2 SYGVKD. The CDR3 is 15 amino acids. CDR3 DNA: TGTGCCATCAGTGAGCCCGGGACTACCACGAATGAGCAGTTCTTC. It yields the protein CAISEPGTTTNEQFF.

The V call is TRBV13, the J call TRBJ2-5; no reliable D call. Germline values: CDR1 PRHDT, CDR2 FYEKMQ (reference sequence). V lost 2 bases and J lost 2, with 6 bases in between. The CDR3 covers 13 residues. The CDR3 DNA reads TGTGCCAGCAGCTTACGAGTTCAAGAGACCCAGTACTTC. This translates into CASSLRVQETQYF.

This clone was counted a few times. The rearrangement joins TRBV7-9 to TRBJ2-7, with D maybe TRBD2 (6 bases). CDR3 length: 12 amino acids. V lost 4 bases, J lost 7 bases, and 11 bases lay in between. The germline gives CDR1 SEHNR, CDR2 FQNEAQ (reference sequence). The CDR3 coding sequence is TGTGCCAGCAGCTGGGGGGATGGAGAGCAGTACTTC. Translating gives CASSWGDGEQYF.

This chain joins TRBV27 and TRBJ1-2; TRBD1 is a possible D gene (5 bases). In germline, CDR1 is MNHEY, CDR2 SMNVEV (reference sequence). V was shortened by 0 bases and J by 5 bases, with 13 bases between the two germline ends. The CDR3 contains 15 residues. CDR3 nucleotide sequence: TGTGCCAGCAGTTTATCCCCGGGCAGGGAGTATGGCTACACCTTC. Translation gives CASSLSPGREYGYTF.

V usage is TRBV6-5 and J usage is TRBJ2-1; D is undetermined. Germline lookup yields CDR1 MNHEY and CDR2 SVGAGI. The length of the CDR3 is 13 residues. Trimming cost V 4 bases and J 4 bases, with 8 bases left between them. The CDR3 loop reads CASSFGGYNEQFF. CDR3 sequence (DNA): TGTGCCAGCAGTTTTGGCGGATACAATGAGCAGTTCTTC.

This clone was seen once. The CDR3 coding sequence is TGTGCCAGCAGTCCCAGGGGCGAGTACTACGAGCAGTACTTC. It specifies CASSPRGEYYEQYF. The rearrangement uses TRBV25-1 and TRBJ2-7; TRBD1 might be the D (6 bases). This CDR3 spans 14 amino acids. V was shortened by 5 bases and J by 3 bases, with 14 bases between the two germline ends. In germline, CDR1 is MGHDK, CDR2 SYGVNS.

This clone was counted only a few times. V and J are TRBV30 and TRBJ2-1; D is unresolved. The length of the CDR3 is 12 residues. CDR1 is GTSNPN, CDR2 SVGIG, per germline (reference sequence). V was trimmed by 8 bases and J by 1 base, leaving 9 bases between them. DNA for the CDR3: TGTGCCCGCCTGGCTTCCTACAATGAGCAGTTCTTC. Translated, it gives CARLASYNEQFF.

The CDR3: CASSLASAGRSYEQYF. Here the CDR3 DNA reads TGCGCCAGCAGCTTGGCCTCAGCTGGAAGGTCCTACGAGCAGTACTTC. This chain uses TRBV5-1 with TRBJ2-7; D not certain. Trimming removed 0 bases at V and 1 base at J, with 14 bases between. Germline loops: CDR1 SGHRS, CDR2 YFSETQ. CDR3 length: 16 amino acids.

V gene TRBV27 combines with J gene TRBJ2-1, with D uncertain. V lost 5 bases to trimming and J lost 1 base, with 6 bases between them. The CDR3 consists of 13 residues. The germline CDR1 and CDR2 sequences are MNHEY and SMNVEV (reference sequence). The CDR3 DNA follows: TGTGCCAGCAGTCTAGTATCCTACAATGAGCAGTTCTTC. Translating it yields CASSLVSYNEQFF.

The chain combines TRBV4-3 with TRBJ1-6; weak D call: TRBD1 (5 bases). CDR1 is LGHNA, CDR2 YSLEER, per germline. Trimming took 4 bases from V and 5 from J, leaving 15 bases between them. This CDR3 comprises 16 residues. The CDR3 DNA follows: TGCGCCAGCAGCCGGACTAGTACGGACAATAATTCACCCCTCCACTTT. Its translation is CASSRTSTDNNSPLHF.

This clone was counted between two and nine times. The rearrangement links TRBV13 to TRBJ2-6; TRBD1 is a possible D gene (6 bases). The V and J ends lost 5 bases and 2 bases respectively, with 13 bases between them. The CDR3 is 16 amino acids. Per the germline V gene, CDR1 is PRHDT and CDR2 is FYEKMQ (reference sequence). The CDR3, as DNA: TGTGCCAGCAGCCCCAATACAGGGCCTGGGGCCAACGTCCTGACTTTC. Its protein is CASSPNTGPGANVLTF. The full variable domain, with the rest looked up from reference TRBV13 and TRBJ2-6, is AAGVIQSPRHLIKEKRETATLKCYPIPRHDTVYWYQQGPGQDPQFLISFYEKMQSDKGSIPDRFSAQQFSDYHSELNMSSLELGDSALYFCASSPNTGPGANVLTFGAGSRLTVL.

The gene calls are TRBV7-3 and TRBJ2-2; D not resolved. The V end lost 5 bases, the J end lost 2 bases, and 9 bases lay between the germline ends. In germline, CDR1 is SGHTA, CDR2 FQGTGA. The CDR3 loop spans 14 amino acids. In DNA, the CDR3 is TGTGCCAGCAGCATACAGATTAACACCGGGGAGCTGTTTTTT. Translating it yields CASSIQINTGELFF.